Sequencing of this T cell receptor beta chain was carried out in a study of blood T cell repertoires in COVID-19. Study details: Acute and convalescent COVID-19 specimens originated in the United States, Italy and Spain. Nucleic acid was either cDNA or gDNA, and it came from T cells, B-cell-depleted T cells, or PBMCs.

Germline CDR1 is SGHDN and CDR2 is FVKESK. V was pared by 3 bases and J by 5 bases, with 3 bases of the junction left unmatched. The CDR3 has 13 residues. In the source study's methods: Estimation of nucleated cell counts relied on the amplification of reference gene primers. Using immunoSEQ multiplex PCR, the repertoire was profiled, and TCRdb retains in-frame clones only, with some absent. V and J calls and clone size are those listed in that table; D and trimming were worked out from the DNA. The table has more than 95,000 clones, about 86% seen once. The TCR sequence derives from a man older than 75 with acute or convalescent COVID-19. The chain has TRBV14 and TRBJ1-2, with TRBD1 matching 7 bases. Sequencing was performed on peripheral blood. CDR3 loop: CASSQSTGYGYTF. For the CDR3, the DNA is TGTGCCAGCAGCCAGTCGACAGGGTATGGCTACACCTTC.